The following is a T cell receptor (beta chain) sequence with its context. What it binds is not known. Profiling relied on immunoSEQ multiplex PCR, and the TCRdb table lists in-frame clones only, not all of them. The sample has about 350,000 clones; 80% to 90% are singletons. Indicated treatment: roughly 20 received Ad26.COV2.S at low or high dose, single or two shots; a few received placebo; per-sample allocation not given. Specimens were obtained on day 63 following the first vaccine or placebo injection. Between the trimmed V and J ends, which lost 0 bases and 2 bases, there was a span of 11 bases. The CDR3 contains 16 residues. The germline gives CDR1 MNHNY, CDR2 SVGAGI (reference sequence). This specimen comes from a study of Ad26.COV2.S vaccination and SARS-CoV-2 variants. Background on the study: By the intramuscular route, Ad26.COV2.S was given once, or twice 56 days apart. Study-level points and caveats: Spike-specific TCR breadth ran higher among vaccine recipients than placebo recipients.

The rearrangement joins TRBV6-6 to TRBJ2-4; a weak D match, TRBD1 (6 bases). This clonotype originated in a person between 18 and 60 years old who received the Ad26.COV2.S COVID-19 vaccine or a placebo. Material: peripheral blood, obtained in a trial of Ad26.COV2.S vaccine versus placebo. In DNA, the CDR3 is TGTGCCAGCAGTTACTCGGTGACAGGACCCAAAAACATTCAGTACTTC. Its translation: CASSYSVTGPKNIQYF.